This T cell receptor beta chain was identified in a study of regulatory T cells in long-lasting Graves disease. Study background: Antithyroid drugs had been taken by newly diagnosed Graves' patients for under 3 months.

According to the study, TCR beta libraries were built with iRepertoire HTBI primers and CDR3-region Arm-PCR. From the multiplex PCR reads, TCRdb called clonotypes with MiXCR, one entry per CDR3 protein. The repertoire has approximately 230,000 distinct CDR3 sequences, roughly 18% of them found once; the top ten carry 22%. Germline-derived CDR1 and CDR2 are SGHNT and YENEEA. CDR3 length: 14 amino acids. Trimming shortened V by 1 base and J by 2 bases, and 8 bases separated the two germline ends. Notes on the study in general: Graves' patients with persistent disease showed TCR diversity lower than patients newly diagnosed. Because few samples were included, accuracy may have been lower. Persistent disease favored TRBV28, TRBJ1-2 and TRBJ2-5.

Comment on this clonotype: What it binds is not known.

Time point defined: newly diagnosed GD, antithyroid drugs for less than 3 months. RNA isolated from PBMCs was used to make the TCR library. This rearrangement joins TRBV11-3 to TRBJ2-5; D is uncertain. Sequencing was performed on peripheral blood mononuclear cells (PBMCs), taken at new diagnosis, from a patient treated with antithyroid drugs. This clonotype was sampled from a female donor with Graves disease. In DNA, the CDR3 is TGTGCCAGCAGCTTAGTGTTTGGGCAAGAGACCCAGTACTTC. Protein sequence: CASSLVFGQETQYF.